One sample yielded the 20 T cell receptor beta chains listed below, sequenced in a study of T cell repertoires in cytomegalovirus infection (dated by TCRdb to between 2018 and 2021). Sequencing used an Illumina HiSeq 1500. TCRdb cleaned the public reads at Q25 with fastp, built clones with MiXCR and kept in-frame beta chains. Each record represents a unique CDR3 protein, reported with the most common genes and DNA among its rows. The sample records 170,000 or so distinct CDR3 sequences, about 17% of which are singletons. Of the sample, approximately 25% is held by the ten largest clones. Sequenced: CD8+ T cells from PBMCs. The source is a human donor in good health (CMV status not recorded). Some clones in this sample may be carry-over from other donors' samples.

The CDR3 sequence: CASSQGLAGGPESYNEQFF. The CDR3 nucleotides read TGCGCCAGCAGCCAAGGACTAGCGGGGGGGCCCGAAAGTTACAATGAGCAGTTCTTC. J is TRBJ2-1 and V is TRBV4-3; 14 bases map to TRBD2. This CDR3 spans 19 amino acids. Germline CDR1 reads LGHNA; CDR2 reads YSLEER. Trimming took 1 base from V and 4 from J; bases not matched to a gene: 9.

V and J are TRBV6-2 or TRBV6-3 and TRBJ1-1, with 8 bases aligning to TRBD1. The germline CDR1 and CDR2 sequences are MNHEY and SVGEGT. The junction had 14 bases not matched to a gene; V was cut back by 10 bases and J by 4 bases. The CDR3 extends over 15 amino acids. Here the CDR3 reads CATKQGAFVGTEAFF. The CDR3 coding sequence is TGTGCCACTAAGCAGGGGGCTTTTGTGGGCACTGAAGCTTTCTTT.

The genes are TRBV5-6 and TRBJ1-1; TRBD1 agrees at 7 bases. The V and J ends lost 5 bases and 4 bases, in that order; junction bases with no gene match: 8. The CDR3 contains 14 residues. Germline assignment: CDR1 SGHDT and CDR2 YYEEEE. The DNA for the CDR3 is TGTGCCAGCAGTCCGGACAGGAAACCCACTGAAGCTTTCTTT. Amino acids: CASSPDRKPTEAFF.

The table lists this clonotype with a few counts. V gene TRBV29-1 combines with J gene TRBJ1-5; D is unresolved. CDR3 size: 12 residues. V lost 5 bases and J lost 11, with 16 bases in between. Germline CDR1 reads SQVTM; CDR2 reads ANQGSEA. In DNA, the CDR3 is TGCAGCGTTCCGGGCCCAGCGGGGTCCCAGCATTTT. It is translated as CSVPGPAGSQHF. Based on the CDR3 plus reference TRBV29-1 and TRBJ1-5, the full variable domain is SAVISQKPSRDICQRGTSLTIQCQVDSQVTMMFWYRQQPGQSLTLIATANQGSEATYESGFVIDKFPISRPNLTFSTLTVSNMSPEDSSIYLCSVPGPAGSQHFGDGTRLSIL.

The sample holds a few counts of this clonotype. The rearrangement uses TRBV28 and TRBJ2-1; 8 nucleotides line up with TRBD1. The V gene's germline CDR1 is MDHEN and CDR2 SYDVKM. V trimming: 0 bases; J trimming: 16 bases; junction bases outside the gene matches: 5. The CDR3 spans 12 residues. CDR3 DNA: TGTGCCAGCAGTTTATGGGGACAGGCTTTTTTCTTC. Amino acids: CASSLWGQAFFF. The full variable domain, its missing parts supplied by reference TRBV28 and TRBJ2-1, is DVKVTQSSRYLVKRTGEKVFLECVQDMDHENMFWYRQDPGLGLRLIYFSYDVKMKEKGDIPEGYSVSREKKERFSLILESASTNQTSMYLCASSLWGQAFFFGPGTRLTVL.

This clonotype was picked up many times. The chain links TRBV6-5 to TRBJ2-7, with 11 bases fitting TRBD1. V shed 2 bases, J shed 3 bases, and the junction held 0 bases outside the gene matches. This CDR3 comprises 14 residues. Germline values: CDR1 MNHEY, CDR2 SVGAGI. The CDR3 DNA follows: TGTGCCAGCAGTTACGGGACAGGGGGCTACGAGCAGTACTTC. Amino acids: CASSYGTGGYEQYF.

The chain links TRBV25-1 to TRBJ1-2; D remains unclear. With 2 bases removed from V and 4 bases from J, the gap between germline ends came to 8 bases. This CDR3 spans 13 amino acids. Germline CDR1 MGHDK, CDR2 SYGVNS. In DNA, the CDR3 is TGTGCCAGCAGTGAAGGGGTTTTCTATGGCTACACCTTC. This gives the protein CASSEGVFYGYTF.

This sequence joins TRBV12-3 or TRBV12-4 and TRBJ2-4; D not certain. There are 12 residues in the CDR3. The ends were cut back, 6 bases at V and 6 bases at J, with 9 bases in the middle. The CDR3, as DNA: TGTGCCAGCAGATCCCATTTAAACATTCAGTACTTC. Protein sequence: CASRSHLNIQYF.

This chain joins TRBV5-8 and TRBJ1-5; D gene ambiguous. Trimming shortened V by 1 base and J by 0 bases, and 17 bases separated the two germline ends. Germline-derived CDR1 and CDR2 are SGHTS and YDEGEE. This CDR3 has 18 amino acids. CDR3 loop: CASSLFPDIEYSNQPQHF. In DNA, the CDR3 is TGTGCCAGCAGCTTGTTCCCCGACATCGAGTATAGCAATCAGCCCCAGCATTTT.

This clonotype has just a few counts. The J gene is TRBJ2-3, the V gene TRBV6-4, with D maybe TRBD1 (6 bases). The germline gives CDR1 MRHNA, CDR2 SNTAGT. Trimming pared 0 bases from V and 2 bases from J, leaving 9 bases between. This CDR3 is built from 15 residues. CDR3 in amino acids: CASSDSRTATDTQYF. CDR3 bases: TGTGCCAGCAGTGACTCCAGGACAGCCACAGATACGCAGTATTTT.

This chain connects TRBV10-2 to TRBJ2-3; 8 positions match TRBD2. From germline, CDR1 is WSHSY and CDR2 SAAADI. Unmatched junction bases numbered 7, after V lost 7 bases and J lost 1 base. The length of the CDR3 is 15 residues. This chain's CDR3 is CASKGSAGGTDTQYF. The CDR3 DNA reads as TGCGCCAGCAAAGGATCAGCGGGGGGCACAGATACGCAGTATTTT.

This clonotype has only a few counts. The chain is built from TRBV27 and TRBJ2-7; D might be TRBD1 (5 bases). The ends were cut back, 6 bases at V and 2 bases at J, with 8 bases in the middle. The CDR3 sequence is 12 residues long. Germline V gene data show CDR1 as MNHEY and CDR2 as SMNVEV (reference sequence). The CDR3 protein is CASSDRPYEQYF. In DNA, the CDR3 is TGTGCCAGCAGCGACAGACCCTACGAGCAGTACTTC.

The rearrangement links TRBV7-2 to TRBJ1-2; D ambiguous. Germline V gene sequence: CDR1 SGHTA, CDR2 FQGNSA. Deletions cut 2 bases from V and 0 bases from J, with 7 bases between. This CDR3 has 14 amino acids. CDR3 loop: CASSLPGTNYGYTF. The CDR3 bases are TGTGCCAGCAGCTTACCGGGAACTAACTATGGCTACACCTTC.

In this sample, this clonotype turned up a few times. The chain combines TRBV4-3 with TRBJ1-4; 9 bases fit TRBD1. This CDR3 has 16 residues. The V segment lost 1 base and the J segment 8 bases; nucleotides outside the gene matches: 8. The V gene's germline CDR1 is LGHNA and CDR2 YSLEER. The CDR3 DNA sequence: TGCGCCAGCAGCCAAGCAATCGGGACAGGGATCGAAAAACTGTTTTTT. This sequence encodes CASSQAIGTGIEKLFF.

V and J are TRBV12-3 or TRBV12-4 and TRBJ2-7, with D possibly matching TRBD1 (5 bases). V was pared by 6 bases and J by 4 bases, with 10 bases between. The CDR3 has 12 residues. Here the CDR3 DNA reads TGTGCCAGCAGCCGACAGTTATACGAGCAGTACTTC. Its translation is CASSRQLYEQYF.

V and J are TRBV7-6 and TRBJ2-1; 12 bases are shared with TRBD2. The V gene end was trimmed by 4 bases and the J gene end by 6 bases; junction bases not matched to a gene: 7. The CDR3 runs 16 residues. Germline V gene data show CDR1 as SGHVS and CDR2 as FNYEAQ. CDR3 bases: TGTGCCAGCAGCTCGTGGACTAGCGGGGAGCTCAATGAGCAGTTCTTC. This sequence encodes CASSSWTSGELNEQFF.

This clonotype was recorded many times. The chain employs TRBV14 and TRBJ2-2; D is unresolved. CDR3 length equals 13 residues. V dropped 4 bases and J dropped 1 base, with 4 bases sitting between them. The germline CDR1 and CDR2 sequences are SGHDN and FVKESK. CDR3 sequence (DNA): TGTGCCAGCAGCCCCGGGAACACCGGGGAGCTGTTTTTT. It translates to CASSPGNTGELFF.

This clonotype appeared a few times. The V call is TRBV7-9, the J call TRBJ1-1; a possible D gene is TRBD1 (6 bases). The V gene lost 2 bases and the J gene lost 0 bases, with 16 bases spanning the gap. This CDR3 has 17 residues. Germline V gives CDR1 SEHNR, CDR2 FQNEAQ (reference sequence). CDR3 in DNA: TGTGCCAGCAGCTTAACAGGGAGTATGCCAATGAACACTGAAGCTTTCTTT. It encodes CASSLTGSMPMNTEAFF.

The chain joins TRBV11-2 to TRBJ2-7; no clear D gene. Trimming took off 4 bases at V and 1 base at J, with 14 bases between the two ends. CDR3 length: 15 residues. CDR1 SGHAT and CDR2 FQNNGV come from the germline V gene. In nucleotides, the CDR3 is TGTGCCAGCAGCTATTACGAAATACAGTCCTACGAGCAGTACTTC. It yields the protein CASSYYEIQSYEQYF.

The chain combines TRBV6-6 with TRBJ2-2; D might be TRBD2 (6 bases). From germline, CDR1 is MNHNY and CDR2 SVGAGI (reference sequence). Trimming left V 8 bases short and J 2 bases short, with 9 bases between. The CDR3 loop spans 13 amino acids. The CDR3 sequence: CASQRANTGELFF. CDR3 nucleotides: TGTGCCAGCCAGCGGGCAAACACCGGGGAGCTGTTTTTT.